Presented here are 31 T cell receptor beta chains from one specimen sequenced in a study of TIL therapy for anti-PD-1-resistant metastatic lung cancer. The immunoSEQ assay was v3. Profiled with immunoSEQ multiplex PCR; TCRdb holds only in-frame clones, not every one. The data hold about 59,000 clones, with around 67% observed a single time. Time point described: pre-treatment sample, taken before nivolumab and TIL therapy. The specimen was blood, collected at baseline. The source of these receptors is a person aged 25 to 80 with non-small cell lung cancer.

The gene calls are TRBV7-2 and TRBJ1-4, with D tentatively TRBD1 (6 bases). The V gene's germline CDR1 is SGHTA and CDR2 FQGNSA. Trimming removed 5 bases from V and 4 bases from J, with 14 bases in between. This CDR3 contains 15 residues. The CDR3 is CASSARRDNNEKLFF. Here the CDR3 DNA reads TGTGCCAGCAGCGCCCGGCGGGACAATAATGAAAAACTGTTTTTT. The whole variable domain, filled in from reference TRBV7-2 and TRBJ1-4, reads GAGVSQSPSNKVTEKGKDVELRCDPISGHTALYWYRQSLGQGLEFLIYFQGNSAPDKSGLPSDRFSAERTGGSVSTLTIQRTQQEDSAVYLCASSARRDNNEKLFFGSGTQLSVL.

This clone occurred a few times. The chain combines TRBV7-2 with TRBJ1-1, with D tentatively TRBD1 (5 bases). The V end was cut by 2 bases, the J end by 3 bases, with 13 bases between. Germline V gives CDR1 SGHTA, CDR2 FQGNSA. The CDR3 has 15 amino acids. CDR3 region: CASSLTGRDDTEAFF. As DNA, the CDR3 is TGTGCCAGCAGCTTAACGGGCAGGGACGACACTGAAGCTTTCTTT. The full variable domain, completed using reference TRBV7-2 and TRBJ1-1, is GAGVSQSPSNKVTEKGKDVELRCDPISGHTALYWYRQSLGQGLEFLIYFQGNSAPDKSGLPSDRFSAERTGGSVSTLTIQRTQQEDSAVYLCASSLTGRDDTEAFFGQGTRLTVV.

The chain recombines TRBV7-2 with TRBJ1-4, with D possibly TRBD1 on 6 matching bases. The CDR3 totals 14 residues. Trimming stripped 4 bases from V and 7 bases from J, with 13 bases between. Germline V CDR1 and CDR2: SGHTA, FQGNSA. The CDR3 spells CASSWGLGAEKLFF. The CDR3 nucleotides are TGTGCCAGCAGCTGGGGGCTAGGGGCTGAAAAACTGTTTTTT.

The CDR3 DNA reads TGTGCCAGCAGCCTGCACCGGAAAAGGGACACCGGGGAGCTGTTTTTT. It translates to CASSLHRKRDTGELFF. The chain carries TRBV7-9 and TRBJ2-2; D not certain. The V gene's germline CDR1 is SEHNR and CDR2 FQNEAQ (reference sequence). This CDR3 has 16 residues. Trimming pared 5 bases from V and 3 bases from J, leaving 16 bases between.

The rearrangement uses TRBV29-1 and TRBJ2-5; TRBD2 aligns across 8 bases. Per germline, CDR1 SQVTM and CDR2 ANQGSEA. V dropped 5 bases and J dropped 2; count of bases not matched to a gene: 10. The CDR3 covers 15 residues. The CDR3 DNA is TGCAGCGTTTTTACTAGCGGAGGGGGTCAAGAGACCCAGTACTTC. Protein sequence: CSVFTSGGGQETQYF.

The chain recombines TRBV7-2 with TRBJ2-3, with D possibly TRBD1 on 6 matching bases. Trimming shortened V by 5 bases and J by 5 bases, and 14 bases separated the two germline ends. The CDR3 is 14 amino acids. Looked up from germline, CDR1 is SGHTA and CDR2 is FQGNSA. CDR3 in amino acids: CASSPGTLGDTQYF. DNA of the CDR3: TGTGCCAGCAGCCCAGGGACATTGGGAGATACGCAGTATTTT. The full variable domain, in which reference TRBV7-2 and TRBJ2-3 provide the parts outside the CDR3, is GAGVSQSPSNKVTEKGKDVELRCDPISGHTALYWYRQSLGQGLEFLIYFQGNSAPDKSGLPSDRFSAERTGGSVSTLTIQRTQQEDSAVYLCASSPGTLGDTQYFGPGTRLTVL.

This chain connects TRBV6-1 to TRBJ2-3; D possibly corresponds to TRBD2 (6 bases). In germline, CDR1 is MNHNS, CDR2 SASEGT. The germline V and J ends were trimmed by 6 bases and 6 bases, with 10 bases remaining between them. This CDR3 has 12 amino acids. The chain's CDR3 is CASSLGRDTQYF. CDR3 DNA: TGTGCCAGCAGCTTGGGGAGGGATACGCAGTATTTT.

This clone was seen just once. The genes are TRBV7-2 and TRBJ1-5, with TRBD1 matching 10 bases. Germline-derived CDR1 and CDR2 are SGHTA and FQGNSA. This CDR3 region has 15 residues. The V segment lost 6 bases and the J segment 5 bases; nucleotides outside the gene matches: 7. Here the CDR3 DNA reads TGTGCCAGCAGACAAACCGGGACAGGGGATCAGCCCCAGCATTTT. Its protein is CASRQTGTGDQPQHF.

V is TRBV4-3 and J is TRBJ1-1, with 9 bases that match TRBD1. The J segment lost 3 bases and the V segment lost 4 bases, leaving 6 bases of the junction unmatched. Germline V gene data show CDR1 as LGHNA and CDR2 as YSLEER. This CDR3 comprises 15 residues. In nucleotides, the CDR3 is TGCGCCAGCAGCCTTAACAGGGGGCCGGACACTGAAGCTTTCTTT. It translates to CASSLNRGPDTEAFF.

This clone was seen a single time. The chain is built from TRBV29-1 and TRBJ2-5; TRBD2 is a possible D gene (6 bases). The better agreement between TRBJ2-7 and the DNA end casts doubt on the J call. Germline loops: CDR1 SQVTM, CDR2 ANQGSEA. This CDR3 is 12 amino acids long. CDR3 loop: CSGGGNSYEQYF. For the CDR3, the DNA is TGCAGCGGGGGAGGCAACTCCTACGAGCAGTACTTC.

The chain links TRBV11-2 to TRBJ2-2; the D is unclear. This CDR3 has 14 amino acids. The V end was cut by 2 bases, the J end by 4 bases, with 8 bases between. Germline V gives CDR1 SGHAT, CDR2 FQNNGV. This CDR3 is CASSLSLSTGELFF. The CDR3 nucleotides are TGTGCCAGCAGCTTATCGCTTAGCACCGGGGAGCTGTTTTTT.

The CDR3: CASSLVWGQGIQETQYF. The DNA for the CDR3 is TGTGCCAGCAGCTTAGTTTGGGGGCAGGGCATCCAAGAGACCCAGTACTTC. The rearrangement uses TRBV7-9 and TRBJ2-5; TRBD1 might be the D (6 bases). Germline V gives CDR1 SEHNR, CDR2 FQNEAQ (reference sequence). The CDR3 has 17 residues. Trimming shortened V by 1 base and J by 1 base, and 16 bases separated the two germline ends.

CDR3 loop: CSVEDPQGPYALYGYTF. The CDR3 DNA is TGCAGCGTTGAAGACCCTCAGGGGCCCTATGCCTTATATGGCTACACCTTC. V usage is TRBV29-1 and J usage is TRBJ1-2; a possible D gene is TRBD1 (6 bases). In germline, CDR1 is SQVTM, CDR2 ANQGSEA. V shed 0 bases and J shed 5 bases, with 22 bases lying between them. There are 17 residues in the CDR3.

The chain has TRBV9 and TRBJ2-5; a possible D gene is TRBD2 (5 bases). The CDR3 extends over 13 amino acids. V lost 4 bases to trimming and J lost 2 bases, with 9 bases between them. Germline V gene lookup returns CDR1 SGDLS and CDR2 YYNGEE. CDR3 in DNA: TGTGCCAGCAGCTACGACTATCAAGAGACCCAGTACTTC. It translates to CASSYDYQETQYF.

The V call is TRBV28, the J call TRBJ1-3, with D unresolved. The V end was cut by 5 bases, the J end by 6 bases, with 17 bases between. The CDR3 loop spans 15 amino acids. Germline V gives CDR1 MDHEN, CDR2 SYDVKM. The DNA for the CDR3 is TGTGCCAGCAGTGAAAAGCGTTGGGTGGTAAACACCATATATTTT. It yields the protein CASSEKRWVVNTIYF.

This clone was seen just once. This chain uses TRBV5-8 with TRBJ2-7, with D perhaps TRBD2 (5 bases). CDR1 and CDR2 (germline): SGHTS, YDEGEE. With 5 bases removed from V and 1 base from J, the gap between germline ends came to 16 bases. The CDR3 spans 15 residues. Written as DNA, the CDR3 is TGTGCCAGCAGGCAACCGGGAACGGGGTCCTACGAGCAGTACTTC. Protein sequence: CASRQPGTGSYEQYF.

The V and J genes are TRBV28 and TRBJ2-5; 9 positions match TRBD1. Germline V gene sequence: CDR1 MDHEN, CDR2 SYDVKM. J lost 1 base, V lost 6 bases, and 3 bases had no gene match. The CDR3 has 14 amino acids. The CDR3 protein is CASRTQGAQETQYF. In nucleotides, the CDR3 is TGTGCCAGCAGGACACAGGGGGCCCAAGAGACCCAGTACTTC.

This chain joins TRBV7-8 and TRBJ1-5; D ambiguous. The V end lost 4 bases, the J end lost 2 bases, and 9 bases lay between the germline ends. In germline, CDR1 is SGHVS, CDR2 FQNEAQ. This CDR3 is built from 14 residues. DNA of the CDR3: TGTGCCAGCAGCTATCCCGGGGGCAATCAGCCCCAGCATTTT. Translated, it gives CASSYPGGNQPQHF.

The CDR3 nucleotides are TGTGCCACCAGCAGACAAGGACAGGGCACTGAAGCTTTCTTT. It encodes CATSRQGQGTEAFF. This rearrangement joins TRBV15 to TRBJ1-1, with TRBD1 identical over 8 bases. CDR1 is LNHNV, CDR2 YYDKDF, per germline (reference sequence). V lost 2 bases to trimming and J lost 4 bases; unmatched junction nucleotides: 3. The CDR3 is 14 amino acids.

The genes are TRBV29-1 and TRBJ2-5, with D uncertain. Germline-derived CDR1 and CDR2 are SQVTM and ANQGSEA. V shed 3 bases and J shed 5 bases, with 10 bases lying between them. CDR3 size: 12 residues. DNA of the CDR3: TGCAGCGTTGAGTCGGCTGTGGAGACCCAGTACTTC. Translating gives CSVESAVETQYF.

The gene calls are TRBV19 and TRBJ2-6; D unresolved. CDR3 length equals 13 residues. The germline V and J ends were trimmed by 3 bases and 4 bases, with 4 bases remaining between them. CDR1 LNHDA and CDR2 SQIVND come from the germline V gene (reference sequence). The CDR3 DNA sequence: TGTGCCAGTAGTATCACCGGGGCCAACGTCCTGACTTTC. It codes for CASSITGANVLTF.

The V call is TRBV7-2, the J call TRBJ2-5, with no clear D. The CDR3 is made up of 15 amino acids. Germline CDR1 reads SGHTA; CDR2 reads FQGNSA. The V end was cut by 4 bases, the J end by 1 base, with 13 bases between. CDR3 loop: CASSWQDGSQETQYF. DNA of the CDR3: TGTGCCAGCAGCTGGCAGGATGGAAGCCAAGAGACCCAGTACTTC.

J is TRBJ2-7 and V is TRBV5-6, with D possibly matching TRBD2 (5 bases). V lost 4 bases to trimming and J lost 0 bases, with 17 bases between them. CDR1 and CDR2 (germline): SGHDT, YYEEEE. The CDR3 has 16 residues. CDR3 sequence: CASSPLTGWGSYEQYF. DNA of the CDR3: TGTGCCAGCAGCCCCCTAACGGGGTGGGGCTCCTACGAGCAGTACTTC.

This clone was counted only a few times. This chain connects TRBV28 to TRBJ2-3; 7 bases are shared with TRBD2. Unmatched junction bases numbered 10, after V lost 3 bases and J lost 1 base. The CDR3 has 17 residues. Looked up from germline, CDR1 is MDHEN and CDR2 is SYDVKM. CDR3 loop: CASSLSSGDGGTDTQYF. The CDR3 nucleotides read TGTGCCAGCAGTTTGTCTAGCGGAGATGGGGGCACAGATACGCAGTATTTT.

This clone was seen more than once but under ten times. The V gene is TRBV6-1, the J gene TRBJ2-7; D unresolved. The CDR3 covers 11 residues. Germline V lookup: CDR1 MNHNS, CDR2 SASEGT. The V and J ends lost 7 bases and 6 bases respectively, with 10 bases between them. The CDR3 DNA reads TGTGCCAGCACCGTCTGGAGCGAGCAGTACTTC. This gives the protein CASTVWSEQYF.

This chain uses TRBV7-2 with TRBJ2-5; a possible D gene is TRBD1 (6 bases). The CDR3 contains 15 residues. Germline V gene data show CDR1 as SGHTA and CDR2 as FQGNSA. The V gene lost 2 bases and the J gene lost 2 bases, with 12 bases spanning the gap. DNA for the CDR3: TGTGCCAGCAGCTTATTCTGGGGACAACAAGAGACCCAGTACTTC. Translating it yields CASSLFWGQQETQYF.

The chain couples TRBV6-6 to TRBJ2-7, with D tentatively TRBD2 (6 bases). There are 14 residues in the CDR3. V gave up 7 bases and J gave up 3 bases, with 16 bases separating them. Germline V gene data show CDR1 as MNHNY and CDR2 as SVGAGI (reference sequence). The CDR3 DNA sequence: TGTGCCAGCAAACGGTCGCAGGGAGGCTACGAGCAGTACTTC. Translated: CASKRSQGGYEQYF.

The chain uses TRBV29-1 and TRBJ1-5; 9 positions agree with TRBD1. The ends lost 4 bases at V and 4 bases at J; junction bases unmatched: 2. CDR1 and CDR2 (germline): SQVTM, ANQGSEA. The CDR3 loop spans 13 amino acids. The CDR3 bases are TGCAGCGTTGGTGGGACAGGGAATCAGCCCCAGCATTTT. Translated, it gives CSVGGTGNQPQHF. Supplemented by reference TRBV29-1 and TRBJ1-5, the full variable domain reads SAVISQKPSRDICQRGTSLTIQCQVDSQVTMMFWYRQQPGQSLTLIATANQGSEATYESGFVIDKFPISRPNLTFSTLTVSNMSPEDSSIYLCSVGGTGNQPQHFGDGTRLSIL.

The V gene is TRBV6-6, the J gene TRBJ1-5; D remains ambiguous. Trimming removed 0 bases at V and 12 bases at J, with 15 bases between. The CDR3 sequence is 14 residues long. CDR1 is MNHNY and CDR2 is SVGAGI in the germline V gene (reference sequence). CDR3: CASSYSLLQGGQHF. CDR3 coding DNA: TGTGCCAGCAGTTACTCGCTTCTGCAAGGCGGCCAGCATTTT.

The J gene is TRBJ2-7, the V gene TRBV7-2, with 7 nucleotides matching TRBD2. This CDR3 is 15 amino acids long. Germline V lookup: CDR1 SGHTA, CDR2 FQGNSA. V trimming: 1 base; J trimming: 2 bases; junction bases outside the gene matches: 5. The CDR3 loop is CASSLGLAVAYEQYF. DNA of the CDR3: TGTGCCAGCAGCTTAGGACTAGCCGTCGCCTACGAGCAGTACTTC. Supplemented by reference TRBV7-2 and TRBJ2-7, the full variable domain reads GAGVSQSPSNKVTEKGKDVELRCDPISGHTALYWYRQSLGQGLEFLIYFQGNSAPDKSGLPSDRFSAERTGGSVSTLTIQRTQQEDSAVYLCASSLGLAVAYEQYFGPGTRLTVT.

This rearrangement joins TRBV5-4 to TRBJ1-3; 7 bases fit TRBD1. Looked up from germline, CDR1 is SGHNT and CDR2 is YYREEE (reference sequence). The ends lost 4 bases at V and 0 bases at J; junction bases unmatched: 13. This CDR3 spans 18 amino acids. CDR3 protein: CASSPGTDRASSGNTIYF. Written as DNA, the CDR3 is TGTGCCAGCAGCCCCGGAACCGACAGGGCGAGCTCTGGAAACACCATATATTTT.